These 19 T cell receptor beta chains came from one sample sequenced in a study of blood T cell repertoires in COVID-19. Measured with immunoSEQ multiplex PCR; TCRdb has only the in-frame clones, and not every one. The sample carries over 50,000 clones, 65% to 85% recorded once. Sample: peripheral blood. These receptors originate from a human donor with active or convalescent COVID-19. The donor label of this sample is uncertain.

This chain connects TRBV27 to TRBJ1-1; no definite D call. Trimming removed 0 bases at V and 0 bases at J, with 17 bases between. There are 18 residues in the CDR3. The V gene's germline CDR1 is MNHEY and CDR2 SMNVEV (reference sequence). CDR3 DNA sequence: TGTGCCAGCAGTTTATCCTTCACTCAAAGCGGTTTGAACACTGAAGCTTTCTTT. The encoded protein is CASSLSFTQSGLNTEAFF.

The chain recombines TRBV29-1 with TRBJ1-3; 9 bases agree with TRBD1. The trim removed 3 bases at V and 7 bases at J, leaving 1 base unmatched. In germline, CDR1 is SQVTM, CDR2 ANQGSEA. The CDR3 sequence is 12 residues long. The CDR3 nucleotides are TGCAGCGTTGACACAGGGGGCAACACCATATATTTT. Translated, it gives CSVDTGGNTIYF.

This rearrangement joins TRBV5-6 to TRBJ2-5; 12 bases are a match to TRBD2. Germline V gene data show CDR1 as SGHDT and CDR2 as YYEEEE. The V segment lost 0 bases and the J segment 4 bases; nucleotides outside the gene matches: 7. The CDR3 has 17 amino acids. The CDR3 region has the DNA TGTGCCAGCAGCTTGGCCATACTAGCGGGAGGAGGAGAGACCCAGTACTTC. It translates to CASSLAILAGGGETQYF.

This clone is medium-sized. The rearrangement uses TRBV7-9 and TRBJ2-1, with 11 bases fitting TRBD1. The V gene's germline CDR1 is SEHNR and CDR2 FQNEAQ (reference sequence). The junction had 7 bases not matched to a gene; V was cut back by 4 bases and J by 8 bases. The CDR3 loop spans 15 amino acids. CDR3 sequence reads: CASSWGQGELDEQFF. The CDR3 nucleotides are TGTGCCAGCAGCTGGGGACAGGGGGAGTTGGATGAGCAGTTCTTC.

The V and J genes are TRBV7-2 and TRBJ1-1; D may be TRBD1 (5 bases). This CDR3 has 11 residues. CDR1 and CDR2 from the germline V gene are SGHTA and FQGNSA. Trimming pared 5 bases from V and 10 bases from J, leaving 11 bases between. The CDR3 loop is CASSPGWGAFF. CDR3 bases: TGTGCCAGCAGCCCAGGGTGGGGAGCTTTCTTT.

This chain uses TRBV25-1 with TRBJ1-1, with D perhaps TRBD1 (5 bases). Germline CDR1 reads MGHDK; CDR2 reads SYGVNS. V lost 2 bases and J lost 5, with 18 bases in between. The CDR3 totals 16 residues. The CDR3 DNA reads as TGTGCCAGCAGTGAAAGCGTCAGGGATGTAAGAACTGAAGCTTTCTTT. This sequence encodes CASSESVRDVRTEAFF.

The V call is TRBV11-2, the J call TRBJ2-2; the D gene is possibly TRBD2 (5 bases). V gave up 1 base and J gave up 2 bases, with 8 bases separating them. The CDR3 runs 15 residues. The germline gives CDR1 SGHAT, CDR2 FQNNGV. As DNA, the CDR3 is TGTGCCAGCAGCTTAGTACTAGGAAACACCGGGGAGCTGTTTTTT. As protein: CASSLVLGNTGELFF. Together with reference TRBV11-2 and TRBJ2-2, the CDR3 gives the full variable domain: EAGVAQSPRYKIIEKRQSVAFWCNPISGHATLYWYQQILGQGPKLLIQFQNNGVVDDSQLPKDRFSAERLKGVDSTLKIQPAKLEDSAVYLCASSLVLGNTGELFFGEGSRLTVL.

The J gene is TRBJ2-1, the V gene TRBV7-2, with TRBD1 identical over 11 bases. The CDR3 is 16 residues long. The germline gives CDR1 SGHTA, CDR2 FQGNSA. The V gene end was trimmed by 5 bases and the J gene end by 7 bases; junction bases not matched to a gene: 10. CDR3 sequence (DNA): TGTGCCAGCAGCCCAAACGGACAGGGGGCTTATAATGAGCAGTTCTTC. Its translation: CASSPNGQGAYNEQFF.

The chain links TRBV27 to TRBJ1-4; 9 nucleotides line up with TRBD1. V lost 6 bases and J lost 4; bases outside the gene matches: 6. The germline gives CDR1 MNHEY, CDR2 SMNVEV (reference sequence). The CDR3 totals 15 residues. The CDR3 reads CASSRDRGNNEKLFF. As DNA, the CDR3 is TGTGCCAGCAGCCGTGACAGGGGGAATAATGAAAAACTGTTTTTT.

The chain links TRBV11-3 to TRBJ2-1; D gene unclear. V gave up 6 bases and J gave up 9 bases, with 15 bases separating them. The V gene's germline CDR1 is SGHNT and CDR2 YENEEA. The CDR3 sequence is 13 residues long. The CDR3 DNA follows: TGTGCCAGCAGTCTCCGTGAGACGGGTGAGCAGTTCTTC. This codes for CASSLRETGEQFF.

The chain links TRBV5-1 to TRBJ1-2; 8 nucleotides match TRBD1. The CDR3 totals 14 residues. V lost 3 bases and J lost 6; bases outside the gene matches: 7. Germline CDR1 SGHRS, CDR2 YFSETQ. The CDR3 sequence is CASSSTGTGHGYTF. DNA of the CDR3: TGCGCCAGCAGCTCAACCGGGACAGGTCATGGCTACACCTTC.

V usage is TRBV3-1 (or the pseudogene TRBV3-2) and J usage is TRBJ1-3; no clear D. The CDR3 is 15 amino acids. Trimming removed 4 bases at V and 2 bases at J, with 12 bases between. CDR1 and CDR2 from the germline V gene are LGHDT and YNNKEL (reference sequence). The CDR3 is CASSPTVDTGNTIYF. In DNA form, the CDR3 reads TGTGCCAGCAGCCCCACAGTAGATACTGGAAACACCATATATTTT.

The CDR3 loop reads CASTQGDSGNYGYTF. CDR3 nucleotide sequence: TGTGCCAGTACCCAGGGGGATTCAGGGAACTATGGCTACACCTTC. The V call is TRBV19, the J call TRBJ1-2, with 7 bases lining up with TRBD1. Germline-derived CDR1 and CDR2 are LNHDA and SQIVND (reference sequence). V was clipped by 7 bases and J by 2 bases; unmatched bases: 10. CDR3 length: 15 residues.

This clone turned up a few times. The V and J genes are TRBV30 and TRBJ1-1; D is perhaps TRBD1 (5 bases). From germline, CDR1 is GTSNPN and CDR2 SVGIG (reference sequence). Trimming removed 6 bases at V and 3 bases at J, with 17 bases between. The CDR3 is 14 amino acids. This chain's CDR3 is CACPRAQPYTEAFF. In nucleotides, the CDR3 is TGTGCCTGCCCCAGGGCCCAACCGTACACTGAAGCTTTCTTT.

This clone was detected only a few times. The CDR3 DNA sequence: TGTGCCTGGAGGTGGGGACAGGGGGGCGGTTCACCCCTCCACTTT. Amino acid sequence: CAWRWGQGGGSPLHF. The chain carries TRBV30 and TRBJ1-6; 11 bases match TRBD1. V lost 3 bases, J lost 9 bases, and 7 bases stayed unmatched. The V gene's germline CDR1 is GTSNPN and CDR2 SVGIG (reference sequence). CDR3 size: 15 residues.

The V and J genes are TRBV6-1 and TRBJ2-7; possible D gene TRBD1, 5 bases. Trimming shortened V by 2 bases and J by 7 bases, and 9 bases separated the two germline ends. The CDR3 loop spans 12 amino acids. Germline lookup yields CDR1 MNHNS and CDR2 SASEGT. The CDR3 sequence is CASSEQDSEQYF. The CDR3 DNA follows: TGTGCCAGCAGTGAACAAGACAGTGAGCAGTACTTC.

The chain links TRBV27 to TRBJ1-1, with 7 bases identical to TRBD1. V gave up 3 bases and J gave up 2 bases; unmatched junction bases: 3. CDR1 is MNHEY, CDR2 SMNVEV, per germline (reference sequence). This CDR3 comprises 14 residues. CDR3 region: CASSFKGGNTEAFF. DNA for the CDR3: TGTGCCAGCAGTTTCAAAGGGGGCAACACTGAAGCTTTCTTT.

The CDR3 DNA reads as TGTGCCAGCAGCTTTGCGGGATTGTCGGATGAGCAGTTCTTC. Amino acids: CASSFAGLSDEQFF. V usage is TRBV7-9 and J usage is TRBJ2-1; D is possibly TRBD2 (6 bases). Deletions cut 3 bases from V and 8 bases from J, with 14 bases between. The CDR3 consists of 14 residues. CDR1 and CDR2 (germline): SEHNR, FQNEAQ (reference sequence).

The V and J genes are TRBV24-1 and TRBJ2-7; D might be TRBD2 (6 bases). The germline V gene has CDR1 KGHDR and CDR2 SFDVKD. The germline V and J ends were trimmed by 7 bases and 9 bases, with 18 bases remaining between them. This CDR3 region has 13 residues. The CDR3, as DNA: TGTGCCACCAGGAGAGGGGAGGCCGAAAGGCAGTACTTC. Protein sequence: CATRRGEAERQYF.